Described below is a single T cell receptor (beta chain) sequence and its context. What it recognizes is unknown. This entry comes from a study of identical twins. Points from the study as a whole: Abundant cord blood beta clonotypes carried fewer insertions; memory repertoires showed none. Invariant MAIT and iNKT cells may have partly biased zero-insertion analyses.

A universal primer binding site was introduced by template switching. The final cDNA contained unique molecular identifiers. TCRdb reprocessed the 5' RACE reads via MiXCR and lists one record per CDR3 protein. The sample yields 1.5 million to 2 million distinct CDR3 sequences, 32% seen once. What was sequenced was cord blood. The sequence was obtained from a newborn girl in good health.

The chain's CDR3 is CSASERPLTDTQYF. DNA for the CDR3: TGCAGTGCTAGCGAGAGGCCCCTCACAGATACGCAGTATTTT. The rearrangement uses TRBV20-1 and TRBJ2-3; D ambiguous. Trimming shortened V by 3 bases and J by 2 bases, and 12 bases separated the two germline ends. The CDR3 sequence is 14 residues long. The germline CDR1 and CDR2 sequences are DFQATT and SNEGSKA (reference sequence).